This T cell receptor beta chain was recorded in a study of shared clonotypes between healthy human individuals. A remark on this clone: No antigen is known for it.

CD8 cells classed as naive were CD45RO-negative and positively selected for CCR7, excluding terminally differentiated effector memory CD45RA+ cells. Findings and limits, study-wide: Sampling used blood alone; tissue repertoires probably differ.

Germline V gene sequence: CDR1 MGHRA, CDR2 YSYEKL. This CDR3 spans 14 amino acids. V lost 0 bases, J lost 7 bases, and 12 bases lay in between. Using immunoSEQ multiplex PCR, the repertoire was profiled, and TCRdb retains in-frame clones only, with some absent. The sample shows 2 million or so clones, approximately 94% of them seen only once. The sequenced material came from naive CD8+ T cells sorted from blood. The chain links TRBV4-1 to TRBJ1-2, with D uncertain. This receptor was taken from a man aged 18 to 29 in good health. CDR3 sequence (DNA): TGCGCCAGCAGCCAAGACGAGGGCTACTCTGGCTACACCTTC. Translating gives CASSQDEGYSGYTF.